The sequence of this TCR beta chain was determined in a study of T-cell reconstitution after alpha-beta-depleted transplantation in children. J gave up 3 bases and V 8 bases, and 1 base lay outside the gene matches. This CDR3 contains 12 residues. A library of TCRbeta sequences, prepared with unique molecular identifiers, was generated. TCRdb fed the PCR reads into MiXCR, producing one record per CDR3 protein. The data show approximately 980,000 distinct CDR3 sequences, with roughly 31% seen just once and more than 25% held by the top ten. Details on this clonotype: No antigen is known for it.

Study-wide results and limits: There were reportedly several hundred expanded graft clones from which alpha-beta T cells came about two months after transplant. It was surviving recipient T cells and thymic progenitors that gave some patients high TCRbeta diversity at day 60.

V usage is TRBV12-3 or TRBV12-4 and J usage is TRBJ2-1; 7 positions match TRBD2. Sequenced here: PBMCs, mostly from graft donor cells, sampled 360 days after TCRalphabeta/CD19-depleted stem cell transplant. This receptor was identified in a boy under three years old who had a stem cell transplant for SCID, so the T cells may come from the graft donor. The CDR3 loop reads CASAGDYNEQFF. As DNA, the CDR3 is TGTGCCAGCGCGGGAGACTACAATGAGCAGTTCTTC.